This TCR beta chain was sequenced during a study of CD8+ T cells in alopecia areata. Study summary: Patients received oral tofacitinib, 5 to 10 mg twice daily, for moderate-to-severe alopecia areata.

Sequencing used cDNA as its template, made by extracting RNA and reverse transcribing it. The assay was immunoSEQ multiplex PCR, and TCRdb's table has in-frame clones only and misses some. The sample holds 140,000 to 150,000 clones, around three fifths seen once. This CDR3 is built from 13 residues. CDR1 and CDR2 from the germline V gene are SQVTM and ANQGSEA. Losses at the gene ends were 3 bases for V and 5 bases for J; bases not matched to a gene: 4. T lymphocytes (CD4+ and CD8+) were sorted from PBMCs. The sequencing here drew on CD4+ T cells sorted from blood, taken at week 0. The gene calls are TRBV29-1 and TRBJ2-7; 10 bases fit TRBD2. The source of this sequence is a human donor with alopecia areata. The DNA for the CDR3 is TGCAGCGTTGAGGGTCTAGCGGGGGACGAGCAGTACTTC. Residues: CSVEGLAGDEQYF.